The 9 T cell receptor beta chains in this list originate from one sample, sequenced in a study of T-cell reconstitution after alpha-beta-depleted transplantation in children (dated by TCRdb to 2016 to 2017). Library preparation was by PCR. Sequencing used an Illumina HiSeq 2500. TCR libraries were prepared with molecular barcoding, using unique molecular identifiers to normalize TCRbeta repertoire quantification. TCRdb took the public reads, trimmed them with fastp at Q25, ran MiXCR for clone calling and kept in-frame beta chains. Rows with a matching CDR3 protein are joined into one entry that keeps the most common DNA and genes. The sample has a few hundred thousand distinct CDR3 sequences on record, about 9.4% of them singletons. The ten most abundant clones make up roughly 2.5% of the sample. The material was PBMCs from the stem cell graft donor, obtained from the stem cell graft. These receptors were obtained from a human donor who donated a stem cell graft to a child with acute lymphoblastic leukemia.

The chain recombines TRBV20-1 with TRBJ2-1, with 9 nucleotides matching TRBD2. Germline loops: CDR1 DFQATT, CDR2 SNEGSKA (reference sequence). Germline trimming cut 0 bases from V and 7 bases from J; bases unmatched to any gene: 13. This CDR3 comprises 17 residues. CDR3 DNA sequence: TGCAGTGCTAGAGATCCTCGATTAGCGGGAGCTCGGAATGAGCAGTTCTTC. Translated: CSARDPRLAGARNEQFF.

About this clonotype: A much larger clone sits a single nucleotide away, making a read error possible. V gene TRBV29-1 combines with J gene TRBJ1-2, with 7 bases lining up with TRBD1. The CDR3 is made up of 12 amino acids. Germline trimming cut 7 bases from V and 8 bases from J; bases unmatched to any gene: 10. Per the germline V gene, CDR1 is SQVTM and CDR2 is ANQGSEA. The CDR3 region is CSAGKDREGYTF. For the CDR3, the DNA is TGCAGCGCTGGGAAAGACAGGGAAGGCTACACCTTC.

The CDR3 DNA sequence: TGTGCCAGCAGTTACTCGACGGGGACCCCCGCTGAAGCTTTCTTT. It codes for CASSYSTGTPAEAFF. V is TRBV6-2 or TRBV6-3 and J is TRBJ1-1, with D possibly matching TRBD1 (5 bases). The CDR3 spans 15 residues. Germline V CDR1 and CDR2: MNHEY, SVGEGT. With 0 bases removed from V and 6 bases from J, the gap between germline ends came to 14 bases.

This clonotype was counted ten times or more. The chain carries TRBV28 and TRBJ2-1, with 9 bases that match TRBD2. The germline gives CDR1 MDHEN, CDR2 SYDVKM. This CDR3 comprises 16 residues. V lost 3 bases and J lost 6; bases outside the gene matches: 9. DNA of the CDR3: TGTGCCAGCAGTTTCCCCATAGCGGGAGCGAGCAATGAGCAGTTCTTC. It encodes CASSFPIAGASNEQFF. Full variable domain (outside the CDR3, taken from reference TRBV28 and TRBJ2-1): DVKVTQSSRYLVKRTGEKVFLECVQDMDHENMFWYRQDPGLGLRLIYFSYDVKMKEKGDIPEGYSVSREKKERFSLILESASTNQTSMYLCASSFPIAGASNEQFFGPGTRLTVL.

The V and J genes are TRBV29-1 and TRBJ2-2; TRBD2 matches 13 bases. This CDR3 has 16 amino acids. Per germline, CDR1 SQVTM and CDR2 ANQGSEA. Unmatched junction bases numbered 6, after V lost 1 base and J lost 7 bases. The CDR3 reads CSVEGTSGRGDGELFF. The CDR3 bases are TGCAGCGTTGAAGGGACTAGCGGGAGAGGGGACGGGGAGCTGTTTTTT.

This chain links TRBV27 with TRBJ1-5; 10 bases are shared with TRBD1. CDR1 is MNHEY, CDR2 SMNVEV, per germline (reference sequence). J was trimmed by 5 bases and V by 6 bases; bases with no gene match: 10. The CDR3 covers 16 residues. CDR3 protein: CASSPTGTGEDQPQHF. Here the CDR3 DNA reads TGTGCCAGCAGCCCTACCGGGACAGGGGAGGATCAGCCCCAGCATTTT.

This clonotype appeared a few times. This sequence joins TRBV5-6 and TRBJ2-5; D gene uncertain. Germline V gene sequence: CDR1 SGHDT, CDR2 YYEEEE. This CDR3 is 13 amino acids long. Trimming pared 3 bases from V and 1 base from J, leaving 7 bases between. The CDR3 DNA is TGTGCCAGCAGCTGGGGTCCCCAAGAGACCCAGTACTTC. It is translated as CASSWGPQETQYF. The variable domain in full, completed from reference TRBV5-6 and TRBJ2-5, reads DAGVTQSPTHLIKTRGQQVTLRCSPKSGHDTVSWYQQALGQGPQFIFQYYEEEERQRGNFPDRFSGHQFPNYSSELNVNALLLGDSALYLCASSWGPQETQYFGPGTRLLVL.

The V and J genes are TRBV10-3 and TRBJ2-7; 12 positions agree with TRBD1. From germline, CDR1 is ENHRY and CDR2 SYGVKD. The junction had 9 bases not matched to a gene; V was cut back by 10 bases and J by 5 bases. The CDR3 consists of 14 residues. The CDR3 bases are TGTGCCACTTCCCCCGGGACAGGGGGCCACGAGCAGTACTTC. It yields the protein CATSPGTGGHEQYF.

This clonotype was detected a few times. It is likely a read error, because the conserved phenylalanine at the end of the CDR3 is missing. The limits of the CDR3 on the DNA are not certain, so only TCRdb's listed CDR3 is given. The rearrangement links TRBV7-8 to TRBJ2-7; the table assigns TRBD2, which was not confirmed against the DNA. Germline values: CDR1 SGHVS, CDR2 FQNEAQ. The CDR3 contains 13 residues when both ends are counted. The CDR3 loop reads CASSLALGPVAEL.